The clone carrying this T cell receptor beta chain was recorded many times. Its antigen is as yet unknown. This sample is part of a study of cytomegalovirus exposure and HLA in healthy donors. The study ran its PCR with 60 Vbeta and 13 Jbeta primers. Sequencing used immunoSEQ multiplex PCR; TCRdb keeps in-frame clones, though not all of them. The table includes approximately 150,000 clones, about 83% detected once. CDR1 and CDR2 from the germline V gene are SNHLY and FYNNEI. V was trimmed by 6 bases and J by 2 bases, leaving 13 bases between them. The CDR3 totals 14 residues. General study points: Highly shared variants forming one cluster were likely a sequencing artifact. Despite most TCR sequences being rare, some public TCRs occurred in many donors.

Sequencing was done on a sample of PBMCs. The rearrangement links TRBV2 to TRBJ1-2, with D possibly being TRBD1 (6 bases). This receptor was identified in a man aged 35 to 55 in good health and CMV-seropositive. DNA of the CDR3: TGTGCCAGCAGAATGTATCAGGGGAACTATGGCTACACCTTC. Residues: CASRMYQGNYGYTF.